Presented here are 15 T cell receptor beta chains from one specimen sequenced in a study of T cell responses to AZD1222 COVID-19 vaccine. Assay: immunoSEQ multiplex PCR; the TCRdb copy retains only in-frame clones and omits some. The table includes 200,000 or so clones, 85% to 90% detected once. This specimen consisted of peripheral blood, obtained on day 0 of MenACWY control vaccination. Receptors were obtained from an adult in good health.

The rearrangement joins TRBV30 to TRBJ2-5; D is unclear. The CDR3 sequence is 10 residues long. From germline, CDR1 is GTSNPN and CDR2 SVGIG (reference sequence). V was trimmed by 5 bases and J by 8 bases, leaving 9 bases between them. The CDR3 is CAWGRGTQYF. CDR3 coding DNA: TGTGCCTGGGGAAGAGGAACCCAGTACTTC.

The J gene is TRBJ2-1, the V gene TRBV5-1; unclear D gene. V lost 1 base and J lost 5, with 10 bases in between. Germline V gene lookup returns CDR1 SGHRS and CDR2 YFSETQ. There are 14 residues in the CDR3. In DNA, the CDR3 is TGCGCCAGCAGCTTGCGCAGGACCAACAATGAGCAGTTCTTC. Translated: CASSLRRTNNEQFF.

The V and J genes are TRBV5-4 and TRBJ2-7; a possible D gene is TRBD1 (5 bases). The CDR3 is made up of 13 amino acids. V was pared by 4 bases and J by 3 bases, with 11 bases between. Germline loops: CDR1 SGHNT, CDR2 YYREEE (reference sequence). The CDR3 sequence: CASSRAQGYEQYF. The CDR3, as DNA: TGTGCCAGCAGCCGGGCTCAGGGCTACGAGCAGTACTTC.

This rearrangement joins TRBV15 to TRBJ2-7; D is undetermined. Trimming shortened V by 0 bases and J by 3 bases, and 9 bases separated the two germline ends. Germline-derived CDR1 and CDR2 are LNHNV and YYDKDF (reference sequence). The CDR3 extends over 14 amino acids. CDR3 amino acids: CATSRDSGGYEQYF. The CDR3 region has the DNA TGTGCCACCAGCAGAGATTCGGGTGGCTACGAGCAGTACTTC.

CDR3 in DNA: TGTGCCAGCAGCCCCAGCTCGGGGGATAATTCACCCCTCCACTTT. Translating it yields CASSPSSGDNSPLHF. The chain couples TRBV6-4 to TRBJ1-6; weak D call: TRBD1 (5 bases). CDR3 length equals 15 residues. Germline V gene sequence: CDR1 MRHNA, CDR2 SNTAGT. Trimming removed 6 bases at V and 5 bases at J, with 14 bases between.

The chain links TRBV6-5 to TRBJ2-6; possibly TRBD1 for D (5 bases). This CDR3 is built from 14 residues. In germline, CDR1 is MNHEY, CDR2 SVGAGI. The V end lost 6 bases, the J end lost 1 base, and 7 bases lay between the germline ends. CDR3 loop: CASSHRSGANVLTF. The CDR3 DNA sequence: TGTGCCAGCAGCCACAGGTCTGGGGCCAACGTCCTGACTTTC.

The chain joins TRBV2 to TRBJ1-2; 8 nucleotides align to TRBD1. CDR1 and CDR2 from the germline V gene are SNHLY and FYNNEI. The CDR3 consists of 14 residues. Trimming took 6 bases from V and 4 from J; bases not matched to a gene: 7. The CDR3 region is CASSSDRASYGYTF. The CDR3 nucleotides read TGTGCCAGCAGCTCGGACAGGGCGAGCTATGGCTACACCTTC.

The rearrangement joins TRBV6-1 to TRBJ1-5, with a tentative D call TRBD1 (5 bases). Germline lookup yields CDR1 MNHNS and CDR2 SASEGT. Between the trimmed V and J ends, which lost 1 base and 5 bases, there was a span of 12 bases. This CDR3 contains 15 residues. The CDR3 DNA reads as TGTGCCAGCAGTGAAGTAGAGGGACTGTATCAGCCCCAGCATTTT. Protein sequence: CASSEVEGLYQPQHF.

This rearrangement joins TRBV9 to TRBJ2-7; the D gene could be TRBD1 or TRBD2 (6 bases each). Germline V lookup: CDR1 SGDLS, CDR2 YYNGEE. V was pared by 0 bases and J by 3 bases, with 10 bases between. This CDR3 is built from 14 residues. CDR3 loop: CASSVDGGLYEQYF. The CDR3 DNA reads TGTGCCAGCAGCGTAGATGGGGGGCTCTACGAGCAGTACTTC.

This chain joins TRBV19 and TRBJ1-5; tentative D call: TRBD1 (5 bases). Germline V lookup: CDR1 LNHDA, CDR2 SQIVND (reference sequence). V dropped 0 bases and J dropped 3 bases, with 12 bases sitting between them. CDR3 length: 16 residues. CDR3 coding DNA: TGTGCCAGTAGTATAGAGGCGGGCAGGGTCAATCAGCCCCAGCATTTT. Its protein is CASSIEAGRVNQPQHF.

V and J are TRBV28 and TRBJ2-1; 13 bases align to TRBD2. The CDR3 sequence is 14 residues long. V shed 8 bases, J shed 4 bases, and the junction held 2 bases outside the gene matches. Germline V gene sequence: CDR1 MDHEN, CDR2 SYDVKM. CDR3 DNA sequence: TGTGCCAGCGGGACTAGCGGGAAATACAATGAGCAGTTCTTC. Its protein is CASGTSGKYNEQFF.

On this clone: This sample also contains other DNA sequences that code for the same CDR3. The chain couples TRBV6-5 to TRBJ1-1; D uncertain. V was trimmed by 4 bases and J by 2 bases, leaving 5 bases between them. CDR1 is MNHEY and CDR2 is SVGAGI in the germline V gene. The CDR3 has 12 amino acids. In DNA form, the CDR3 reads TGTGCCAGCAGTTCAGGTAACACTGAAGCTTTCTTT. It encodes CASSSGNTEAFF.

This rearrangement joins TRBV5-1 to TRBJ2-3, with 11 bases aligning to TRBD2. The CDR3 has 17 amino acids. Germline V gene sequence: CDR1 SGHRS, CDR2 YFSETQ. Trimming took 4 bases from V and 0 from J; bases not matched to a gene: 7. CDR3 region: CASSLPTSGGSTDTQYF. CDR3 DNA: TGCGCCAGCAGCCTCCCAACTAGCGGGGGAAGCACAGATACGCAGTATTTT. Using reference TRBV5-1 and TRBJ2-3 for the parts outside the CDR3, the full variable domain is KAGVTQTPRYLIKTRGQQVTLSCSPISGHRSVSWYQQTPGQGLQFLFEYFSETQRNKGNFPGRFSGRQFSNSRSEMNVSTLELGDSALYLCASSLPTSGGSTDTQYFGPGTRLTVL.

The genes are TRBV2 and TRBJ1-1, with D unresolved. CDR1 is SNHLY, CDR2 FYNNEI, per germline. V gave up 5 bases and J gave up 1 base, with 5 bases separating them. The CDR3 consists of 12 residues. CDR3 loop: CASSKRNTEAFF. The CDR3, as DNA: TGTGCCAGCAGTAAGCGGAACACTGAAGCTTTCTTT.

V is TRBV27 and J is TRBJ2-7, with D possibly being TRBD2 (7 bases). The CDR3 is made up of 14 amino acids. Germline-derived CDR1 and CDR2 are MNHEY and SMNVEV (reference sequence). Trimming stripped 7 bases from V and 2 bases from J, with 15 bases between. In DNA form, the CDR3 reads TGTGCCAGCAAAGCGGGACACGGACCCTACGAGCAGTACTTC. Protein: CASKAGHGPYEQYF.